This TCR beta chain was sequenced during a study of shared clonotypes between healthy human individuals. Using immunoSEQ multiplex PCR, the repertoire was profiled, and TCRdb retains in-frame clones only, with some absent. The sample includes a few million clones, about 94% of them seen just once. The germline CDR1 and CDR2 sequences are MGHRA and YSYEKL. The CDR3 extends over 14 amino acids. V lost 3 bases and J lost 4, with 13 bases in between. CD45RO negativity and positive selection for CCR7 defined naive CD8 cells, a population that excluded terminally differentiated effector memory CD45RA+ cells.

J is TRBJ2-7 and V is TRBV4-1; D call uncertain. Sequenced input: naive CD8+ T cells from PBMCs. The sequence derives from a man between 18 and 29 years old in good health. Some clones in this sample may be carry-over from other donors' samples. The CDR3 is CASSHPRLGYEQYF. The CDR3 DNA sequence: TGCGCCAGCAGCCACCCGAGACTGGGTTACGAGCAGTACTTC.